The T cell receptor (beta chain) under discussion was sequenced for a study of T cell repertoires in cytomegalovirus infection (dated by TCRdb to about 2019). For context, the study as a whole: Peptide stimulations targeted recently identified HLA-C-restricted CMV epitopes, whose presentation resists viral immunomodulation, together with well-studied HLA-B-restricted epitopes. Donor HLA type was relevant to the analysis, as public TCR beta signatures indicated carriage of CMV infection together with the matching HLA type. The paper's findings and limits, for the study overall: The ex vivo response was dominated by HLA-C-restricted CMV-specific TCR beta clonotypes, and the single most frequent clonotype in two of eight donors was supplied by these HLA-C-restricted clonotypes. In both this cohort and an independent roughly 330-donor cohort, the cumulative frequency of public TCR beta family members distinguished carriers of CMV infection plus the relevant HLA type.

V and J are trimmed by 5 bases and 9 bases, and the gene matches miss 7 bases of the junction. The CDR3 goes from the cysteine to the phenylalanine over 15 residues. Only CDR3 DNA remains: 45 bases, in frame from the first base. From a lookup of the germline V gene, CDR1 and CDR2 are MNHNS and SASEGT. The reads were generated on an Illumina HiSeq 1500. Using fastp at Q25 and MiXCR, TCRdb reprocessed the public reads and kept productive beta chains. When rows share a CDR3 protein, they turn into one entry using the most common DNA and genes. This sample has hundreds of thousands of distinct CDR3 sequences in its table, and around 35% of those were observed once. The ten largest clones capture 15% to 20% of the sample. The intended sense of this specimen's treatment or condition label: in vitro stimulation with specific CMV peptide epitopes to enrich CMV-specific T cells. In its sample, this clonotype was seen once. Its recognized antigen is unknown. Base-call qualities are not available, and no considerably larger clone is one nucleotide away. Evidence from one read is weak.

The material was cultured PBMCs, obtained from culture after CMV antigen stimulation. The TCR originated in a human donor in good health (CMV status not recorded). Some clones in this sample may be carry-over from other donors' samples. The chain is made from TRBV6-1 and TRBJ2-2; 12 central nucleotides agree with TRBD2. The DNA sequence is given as TGTGCCAGCAGTTATACGACTAGCGGGGGCCGGGAGCTGTTTTTT. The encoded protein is CASSYTTSGGRELFF.